This T cell receptor (beta chain) is drawn from a study of identifying expanded T cells in peripheral blood. In its sample, this clone was seen once. TCRdb's copy holds only in-frame clones and misses some; the assay was immunoSEQ multiplex PCR. The sample shows some 65,000 clones, over 75% of them seen only once. This CDR3 comprises 13 residues. Germline CDR1 SGHTA, CDR2 FQGNSA. V lost 1 base, J lost 5 bases, and 9 bases lay in between. Sequencing was carried out using blood. The clonotype originates from a person aged 18 to 75 in good health. V gene TRBV7-2 combines with J gene TRBJ2-7; D might be TRBD2 (5 bases). The DNA of the CDR3 is TGTGCCAGCAGCTTAGGGTCCGGGGACGAGCAGTACTTC. Amino acids: CASSLGSGDEQYF.